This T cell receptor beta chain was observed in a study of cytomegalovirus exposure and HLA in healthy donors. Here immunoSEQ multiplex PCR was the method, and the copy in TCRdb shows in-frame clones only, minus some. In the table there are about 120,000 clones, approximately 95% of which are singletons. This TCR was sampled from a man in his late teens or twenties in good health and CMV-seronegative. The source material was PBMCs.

As DNA, the CDR3 is TGTGCCAGCAGCCAAGAGTATGCGGGAGGCTACGAGCAGTACTTC. It translates to CASSQEYAGGYEQYF. The chain joins TRBV4-2 to TRBJ2-7; 8 bases agree with TRBD2. Germline trimming cut 0 bases from V and 3 bases from J; bases unmatched to any gene: 4. The CDR3 runs to 15 residues. CDR1 LGHNA and CDR2 YNFKEQ come from the germline V gene.